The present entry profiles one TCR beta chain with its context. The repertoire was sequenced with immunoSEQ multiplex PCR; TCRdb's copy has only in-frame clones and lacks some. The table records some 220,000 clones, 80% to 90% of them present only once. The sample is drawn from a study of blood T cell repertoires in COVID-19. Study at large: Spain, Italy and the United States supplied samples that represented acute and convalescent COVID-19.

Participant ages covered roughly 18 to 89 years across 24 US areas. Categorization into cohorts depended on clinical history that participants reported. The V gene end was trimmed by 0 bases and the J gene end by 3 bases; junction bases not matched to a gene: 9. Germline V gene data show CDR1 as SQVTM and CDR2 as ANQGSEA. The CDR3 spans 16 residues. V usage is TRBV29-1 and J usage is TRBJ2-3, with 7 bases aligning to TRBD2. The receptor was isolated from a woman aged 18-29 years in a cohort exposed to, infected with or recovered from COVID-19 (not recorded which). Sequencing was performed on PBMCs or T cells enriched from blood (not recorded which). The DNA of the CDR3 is TGCAGCGTTGAAGATCTTCAGGGAGGGTGGACAGATACGCAGTATTTT. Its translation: CSVEDLQGGWTDTQYF.